The 15 T cell receptor beta chains listed next were all sequenced from one sample in a study of cytomegalovirus exposure and HLA in healthy donors. Vbeta (60) and Jbeta (13) primers were used in the PCR. Only in-frame clones appear in the TCRdb table, and some are missing; sequencing was by immunoSEQ multiplex PCR. The sample comprises around 160,000 clones, around 80% of which are singletons, and approximately 1.5% rests with the top ten. Sequenced input: PBMCs. The receptor source for this set is a woman aged 18-35 years in good health and CMV-seronegative.

The chain is built from TRBV5-8 and TRBJ2-7, with D tentatively TRBD1 (6 bases). V gave up 1 base and J gave up 0 bases, with 14 bases separating them. Germline CDR1 reads SGHTS; CDR2 reads YDEGEE. The CDR3 sequence is 16 residues long. The CDR3 region is CASSLSGLDSSYEQYF. As DNA, the CDR3 is TGTGCCAGCAGCTTGAGTGGCCTGGACAGCTCCTACGAGCAGTACTTC.

The chain recombines TRBV28 with TRBJ1-1; D remains ambiguous. Germline-derived CDR1 and CDR2 are MDHEN and SYDVKM. Trimming shortened V by 4 bases and J by 0 bases, and 6 bases separated the two germline ends. The CDR3 has 13 residues. CDR3 protein: CASSYAMNTEAFF. The CDR3 bases are TGTGCCAGCAGTTACGCGATGAACACTGAAGCTTTCTTT.

This chain connects TRBV27 to TRBJ2-6; possible D gene TRBD1, 5 bases. V was trimmed by 5 bases and J by 0 bases, leaving 14 bases between them. The V gene's germline CDR1 is MNHEY and CDR2 SMNVEV (reference sequence). The CDR3 contains 17 residues. CDR3 protein: CASSQQDSSSGANVLTF. For the CDR3, the DNA is TGTGCCAGCAGTCAACAAGACAGCTCCTCTGGGGCCAACGTCCTGACTTTC.

The chain employs TRBV2 and TRBJ1-5; 8 nucleotides agree with TRBD1. Germline CDR1 reads SNHLY; CDR2 reads FYNNEI. The CDR3 sequence is 13 residues long. The V gene end was trimmed by 9 bases and the J gene end by 6 bases; junction bases not matched to a gene: 7. The CDR3: CASATGEGQPQHF. The DNA for the CDR3 is TGTGCCAGTGCGACAGGGGAAGGTCAGCCCCAGCATTTT.

This clone showed up just once. The chain employs TRBV5-3 and TRBJ2-2; 9 bases match TRBD2. TRBV5-3 qualifies as an ORF whose function is uncertain. V shed 0 bases and J 8 bases; nucleotides not matched to a gene: 14. The CDR3 is made up of 18 amino acids. CDR3 sequence reads: CARSLGIAGANPHGELFF. CDR3 DNA: TGTGCCAGAAGCTTGGGGATAGCGGGGGCCAATCCTCATGGGGAGCTGTTTTTT.

The chain uses TRBV4-1 and TRBJ2-7; 9 nucleotides align to TRBD1. The CDR3 consists of 14 residues. Germline V gene sequence: CDR1 MGHRA, CDR2 YSYEKL. The V and J ends lost 5 bases and 3 bases, in that order; junction bases with no gene match: 5. The CDR3 DNA is TGCGCCAGCAGCTCGGGACAGGGCGGCTACGAGCAGTACTTC. Translated, it gives CASSSGQGGYEQYF.

This chain links TRBV5-1 with TRBJ2-7; D call uncertain. V was trimmed by 0 bases and J by 1 base, leaving 8 bases between them. Germline loops: CDR1 SGHRS, CDR2 YFSETQ. The CDR3 totals 14 residues. The CDR3 protein is CASSLAGNSYEQYF. The CDR3 DNA sequence: TGCGCCAGCAGCTTGGCGGGTAATTCCTACGAGCAGTACTTC.

This rearrangement joins TRBV18 to TRBJ1-1; TRBD1 agrees at 8 bases. Trimming cost V 6 bases and J 5 bases; bases outside gene matches: 5. From germline, CDR1 is KGHSH and CDR2 LQKENI. The CDR3 totals 13 residues. CDR3 bases: TGTGCCAGCTCTACAGGGGGAGAAACTGAAGCTTTCTTT. Encoded protein: CASSTGGETEAFF.

This chain links TRBV5-6 with TRBJ1-1; possibly TRBD1 for D (6 bases). This CDR3 region has 16 residues. Germline CDR1 is SGHDT and CDR2 is YYEEEE. The ends were cut back, 3 bases at V and 2 bases at J, with 17 bases in the middle. The CDR3 sequence: CASSWGPGTLNTEAFF. The CDR3 bases are TGTGCCAGCAGCTGGGGCCCTGGGACATTAAACACTGAAGCTTTCTTT.

V gene TRBV2 combines with J gene TRBJ2-1, with D possibly being TRBD1 (5 bases). The CDR3 covers 19 residues. V shed 5 bases and J shed 8 bases, with 31 bases lying between them. CDR1 is SNHLY, CDR2 FYNNEI, per germline. CDR3 bases: TGTGCCAGCAGTTTCTCCGCTCCAAACGTTCACCCAGGGTATCATGAGCAGTTCTTC. It specifies CASSFSAPNVHPGYHEQFF.

The chain couples TRBV7-9 to TRBJ2-3, with D maybe TRBD2 (5 bases). V gave up 1 base and J gave up 8 bases, with 19 bases separating them. Germline V CDR1 and CDR2: SEHNR, FQNEAQ (reference sequence). CDR3 size: 16 residues. This chain's CDR3 is CASSLGASASLGTQYF. In DNA, the CDR3 is TGTGCCAGCAGCTTAGGAGCCTCGGCTAGCTTAGGTACGCAGTATTTT.

This chain joins TRBV4-2 and TRBJ2-2, with TRBD2 matching 10 bases. This CDR3 contains 18 residues. CDR1 and CDR2 from the germline V gene are LGHNA and YNFKEQ. Unmatched junction bases numbered 9, after V lost 2 bases and J lost 3 bases. CDR3 nucleotides: TGTGCCAGCAGCCAAACCGGGACTAGCGTCTCGGACACCGGGGAGCTGTTTTTT. Protein sequence: CASSQTGTSVSDTGELFF.

This clone has just one count. This sequence joins TRBV6-1 and TRBJ1-6, with unresolved D. Deletions cut 1 base from V and 7 bases from J, with 8 bases between. CDR3 length: 14 amino acids. CDR1 is MNHNS, CDR2 SASEGT, per germline. CDR3 coding DNA: TGTGCCAGCAGTGAAGGAGAGGGAAATTCACCCCTCCACTTT. Its protein is CASSEGEGNSPLHF.

This sequence joins TRBV9 and TRBJ2-7, with no clear D. This CDR3 has 16 residues. CDR1 and CDR2 (germline): SGDLS, YYNGEE. Trimming shortened V by 0 bases and J by 0 bases, and 13 bases separated the two germline ends. This chain's CDR3 is CASSVGMPESSYEQYF. In nucleotides, the CDR3 is TGTGCCAGCAGCGTAGGTATGCCTGAGAGCTCCTACGAGCAGTACTTC. Based on the CDR3 plus reference TRBV9 and TRBJ2-7, the full variable domain is DSGVTQTPKHLITATGQRVTLRCSPRSGDLSVYWYQQSLDQGLQFLIQYYNGEERAKGNILERFSAQQFPDLHSELNLSSLELGDSALYFCASSVGMPESSYEQYFGPGTRLTVT.

A single count supports this clone. V usage is TRBV18 and J usage is TRBJ2-1; TRBD2 matches 15 bases. The ends lost 6 bases at V and 10 bases at J; junction bases unmatched: 7. CDR1 and CDR2 from the germline V gene are KGHSH and LQKENI. There are 15 residues in the CDR3. The CDR3: CASSEGLAGGLEQFF. The CDR3 nucleotides are TGTGCCAGCTCCGAAGGACTAGCGGGGGGGCTGGAGCAGTTCTTC. The entire variable domain, with the rest obtained from reference TRBV18 and TRBJ2-1, is as follows: NAGVMQNPRHLVRRRGQEARLRCSPMKGHSHVYWYRQLPEEGLKFMVYLQKENIIDESGMPKERFSAEFPKEGPSILRIQQVVRGDSAAYFCASSEGLAGGLEQFFGPGTRLTVL.